A selection of T cell receptor beta chains follows, all from one sample in a study of blood T cell repertoires in COVID-19. Data came from immunoSEQ multiplex PCR; TCRdb stores just in-frame clones and leaves some out. This sample has under 450,000 clones, with around 87% found just once. The sequencing input was PBMCs or T cells enriched from blood (not recorded which). The receptors shown here come from a young man who had recovered from COVID-19. CDR3s include the opening cysteine and the closing phenylalanine or tryptophan. The D gene is left open where the match is weak. Clone sizes are given selectively: once, few, many, or a class where the clone is expanded.

V	D	size	J	CDR3	DNA
TRBV3-1/TRBV3-2	TRBD2	-	TRBJ2-5	CASSQGTSGAQTQYF	TGTGCCAGCAGCCAAGGTACTAGCGGGGCACAGACCCAGTACTTC
TRBV7-9	TRBD1	-	TRBJ1-1	CASSKKTGGQGGTEAFF	TGTGCCAGCAGCAAGAAGACAGGAGGACAGGGTGGAACTGAAGCTTTCTTT
TRBV5-1	-	-	TRBJ2-1	CASSLIQGNEQFF	TGCGCCAGCAGCTTGATCCAGGGTAATGAGCAGTTCTTC
TRBV5-5	-	-	TRBJ1-6	CASSSDPVVPLHF	TGTGCCAGCAGCTCCGATCCAGTTGTTCCCCTCCACTTT
TRBV2	-	-	TRBJ1-4	CASILEMGARNEKLFF	TGTGCCAGCATCCTTGAAATGGGGGCCCGTAATGAAAAACTGTTTTTT
TRBV4-2	TRBD1	-	TRBJ2-6	CASSQPNPGGVGANVLTF	TGTGCCAGCAGCCAACCAAACCCAGGGGGAGTTGGGGCCAACGTCCTGACTTTC
TRBV4-3	TRBD2	-	TRBJ2-3	CASSQDTGGGVDTQYF	TGCGCCAGCAGCCAAGATACGGGGGGGGGCGTCGATACGCAGTATTTT
TRBV7-2	TRBD2	-	TRBJ2-1	CASSLVRLGTSNEQFF	TGTGCCAGCAGCTTAGTGAGGCTTGGGACTAGCAATGAGCAGTTCTTC
TRBV5-1	-	-	TRBJ1-1	CASWEWTPTEAFF	TGCGCCAGCTGGGAATGGACTCCCACTGAAGCTTTCTTT
TRBV5-1	TRBD1	-	TRBJ2-1	CASSSDPGQYNNEQFF	TGCGCCAGCAGCTCAGATCCGGGACAGTACAATAATGAGCAGTTCTTC
TRBV9	-	-	TRBJ1-5	CASSVGYGGNQPQHF	TGTGCCAGCAGCGTAGGTTACGGTGGCAATCAGCCCCAGCATTTT
TRBV7-9	TRBD2	few	TRBJ2-5	CASSFGSGGAKETQYF	TGTGCCAGCAGCTTTGGTAGCGGGGGGGCCAAAGAGACCCAGTACTTC
TRBV5-1	TRBD1	-	TRBJ2-7	CASSGTGVLREQYF	TGCGCCAGCAGCGGGACAGGGGTGTTGAGGGAGCAGTACTTC
TRBV2	TRBD2	-	TRBJ2-2	CASTSGPNTGELFF	TGTGCCAGCACTAGCGGACCTAACACCGGGGAGCTGTTTTTT
TRBV30	-	-	TRBJ1-5	CAWTHGQKNQPQHF	TGTGCCTGGACCCACGGACAGAAAAATCAGCCCCAGCATTTT
TRBV30	-	-	TRBJ1-5	CAWSGTPNQPQHF	TGTGCCTGGAGTGGGACACCCAATCAGCCCCAGCATTTT
TRBV9	-	-	TRBJ1-1	CASSLQMNTEAFF	TGTGCCAGCAGCCTACAGATGAACACTGAAGCTTTCTTT
TRBV2	-	-	TRBJ1-1	CASSSGVYTEAFF	TGTGCCAGCAGTTCAGGGGTTTACACTGAAGCTTTCTTT
TRBV7-2	-	-	TRBJ2-7	CASSPRRRYEQYF	TGTGCCAGCAGCCCGAGGAGGCGCTACGAGCAGTACTTC
TRBV11-2	-	few	TRBJ1-6	CASSLGQGGNSPLHF	TGTGCCAGCAGCTTAGGGCAGGGTGGAAATTCACCCCTCCACTTT
TRBV2	-	once	TRBJ2-2	CASSEWRATGELFF	TGTGCCAGCAGTGAATGGAGGGCAACCGGGGAGCTGTTTTTT
TRBV5-1	-	-	TRBJ1-6	CASSSTGNSPLHF	TGCGCCAGCAGCTCAACAGGGAATTCACCCCTCCACTTT
TRBV3-1/TRBV3-2	-	-	TRBJ1-1	CASFPSGGRVAEAFF	TGTGCCAGTTTTCCGTCGGGAGGGAGGGTCGCTGAAGCTTTCTTT
TRBV19	TRBD1	-	TRBJ1-2	CASSIGPGTGYGYTF	TGTGCCAGTAGTATTGGGCCAGGGACAGGGTATGGCTACACCTTC
TRBV19	TRBD2	-	TRBJ2-7	CASSPRGGGIAYEQYF	TGTGCCAGTAGTCCCAGGGGCGGGGGGATCGCCTACGAGCAGTACTTC
TRBV30	-	-	TRBJ1-2	CAWSAGPNYGYTF	TGTGCCTGGAGCGCGGGACCTAACTATGGCTACACCTTC
TRBV7-2	TRBD1	-	TRBJ1-2	CASSLGLTGVIGYTF	TGTGCCAGCAGCCTAGGACTTACAGGGGTGATAGGCTACACCTTC
TRBV21-1	-	-	TRBJ2-4	CASSKRGSEAKNIQYF	TGTGCCAGCAGCAAACGGGGGAGTGAAGCCAAAAACATTCAGTACTTC
TRBV3-1/TRBV3-2	TRBD2	-	TRBJ2-1	CASSQGTSGNNEQFF	TGTGCCAGCAGCCAAGGGACTAGCGGTAACAATGAGCAGTTCTTC
TRBV6-5	-	-	TRBJ1-1	CASSYSQGVTEAFF	TGTGCCAGCAGTTACAGTCAGGGTGTCACTGAAGCTTTCTTT
TRBV11-2	-	-	TRBJ2-1	CASSSHHNEQFF	TGTGCCAGCAGCTCACATCACAATGAGCAGTTCTTC
TRBV11-3	TRBD1	-	TRBJ2-5	CASSGGTGRQETQYF	TGTGCCAGCAGCGGAGGGACAGGGCGACAAGAGACCCAGTACTTC
TRBV5-1	-	-	TRBJ1-2	CASSLAPGMGGGGYTF	TGCGCCAGCAGCTTGGCTCCCGGGATGGGAGGTGGAGGCTACACCTTC
TRBV25-1	-	-	TRBJ2-3	CASSEWGQGSTDTQYF	TGTGCCAGCAGTGAATGGGGGCAGGGAAGCACAGATACGCAGTATTTT
TRBV6-4	TRBD2	many	TRBJ2-2	CASSPTSGGGGELFF	TGTGCCAGCAGCCCGACTAGCGGGGGAGGCGGGGAGCTGTTTTTT
TRBV15	-	-	TRBJ1-1	CATSRDGRIQSTMNTEAFF	TGTGCCACCAGCAGGGATGGGCGTATCCAATCGACTATGAACACTGAAGCTTTCTTT
TRBV7-8	TRBD1	-	TRBJ2-5	CASSRGTGWETQYF	TGTGCCAGCAGCCGTGGGACAGGGTGGGAGACCCAGTACTTC